Listed below are T cell receptor beta chains from one sample, sequenced in a study of blood T cell repertoires in COVID-19. Clones were sequenced by immunoSEQ multiplex PCR, and TCRdb holds only the in-frame ones, with some missing. The repertoire consists of about 360,000 clones, with 80% to 90% occurring once and the leading ten covering roughly 3%. Sample: peripheral blood. Receptor source: a young man with active or convalescent COVID-19. Each CDR3 is given with its conserved first and last residue. The order of the fields is clone size, D gene, V gene, J gene, CDR3 protein, CDR3 DNA. D genes are given only for firm matches. Some rows mark clone size as missing; the rest say once, few, many or name a class of expanded clone.

>NA|TRBD1|TRBV9|TRBJ1-1
CASSAGRDRDTEAFF
TGTGCCAGCAGCGCTGGCCGGGACAGGGACACTGAAGCTTTCTTT
>NA|NA|TRBV9|TRBJ2-7
CASSPRLALNYEQYF
TGTGCCAGCAGCCCCCGCCTAGCGCTCAACTACGAGCAGTACTTC
>NA|TRBD2|TRBV5-1|TRBJ2-3
CASRATSATTDTQYF
TGCGCCAGCAGGGCTACTAGCGCTACCACAGATACGCAGTATTTT
>NA|NA|TRBV18|TRBJ2-5
CASSPPLDQETQYF
TGTGCCAGCTCACCACCCCTCGACCAAGAGACCCAGTACTTC
>NA|NA|TRBV19|TRBJ1-6
CASTSVGSINSPLHF
TGTGCCAGTACCTCAGTTGGGAGCATTAATTCACCCCTCCACTTT
>NA|TRBD1|TRBV7-3|TRBJ1-6
CASSSTGRNSPLHF
TGTGCCAGCAGCTCGACAGGGAGGAATTCACCCCTCCACTTT
>NA|TRBD1|TRBV7-8|TRBJ2-1
CASSSRGQGVNEQFF
TGTGCCAGCAGCTCAAGGGGACAGGGGGTCAATGAGCAGTTCTTC
>NA|NA|TRBV28|TRBJ1-2
CASSFGQYYGYTF
TGTGCCAGCAGTTTTGGCCAGTACTATGGCTACACCTTC
>NA|NA|TRBV18|TRBJ2-2
CASTPGQPQNTGELFF
TGTGCCAGCACTCCAGGGCAGCCACAGAACACCGGGGAGCTGTTTTTT
>NA|NA|TRBV9|TRBJ2-2
CASSARAGANTGELFF
TGTGCCAGCAGCGCCCGCGCCGGGGCGAACACCGGGGAGCTGTTTTTT
>NA|TRBD1|TRBV2|TRBJ1-3
CASGGMGQGPSGNTIYF
TGTGCCAGCGGGGGAATGGGACAGGGTCCCAGTGGAAACACCATATATTTT
>NA|NA|TRBV5-4|TRBJ2-3
CASSFGASTDTQYF
TGTGCCAGCAGCTTTGGTGCGAGCACAGATACGCAGTATTTT
>NA|TRBD1|TRBV4-3|TRBJ1-4
CASSQEGTGDEKLFF
TGCGCCAGCAGCCAAGAGGGGACAGGGGATGAAAAACTGTTTTTT
>NA|NA|TRBV6-2/TRBV6-3|TRBJ1-5
CASSSAGSNQPQHF
TGTGCCAGCAGTTCGGCAGGGAGCAATCAGCCCCAGCATTTT
>NA|NA|TRBV12-5|TRBJ2-3
CASGLVIGQQTDTQYF
TGTGCTAGTGGTTTGGTAATTGGGCAGCAAACAGATACGCAGTATTTT
>NA|TRBD2|TRBV28|TRBJ2-3
CASNFVAGGLADTQYF
TGTGCCAGCAATTTCGTAGCGGGAGGACTCGCAGATACGCAGTATTTT
>once|NA|TRBV9|TRBJ2-7
CASSADLRARISEQYF
TGTGCCAGCAGCGCCGACCTCAGGGCGAGGATAAGCGAGCAGTACTTC
>NA|TRBD2|TRBV12-5|TRBJ2-3
CASGLVPSTSGTDTQYF
TGTGCTAGTGGTTTGGTACCCTCCACTAGCGGAACAGATACGCAGTATTTT
>NA|NA|TRBV9|TRBJ2-3
CASSVAHGGGATLRAQYF
TGTGCCAGCAGCGTAGCCCACGGAGGAGGGGCGACCCTTAGGGCGCAGTATTTT
>NA|NA|TRBV3-1/TRBV3-2|TRBJ2-2
CASSPPGGRITGELFF
TGTGCCAGCAGCCCTCCAGGGGGGAGAATAACCGGGGAGCTGTTTTTT
>NA|NA|TRBV5-6|TRBJ1-2
CASSLATAYYGYTF
TGTGCCAGCAGCTTGGCGACTGCATACTATGGCTACACCTTC
>NA|TRBD1|TRBV9|TRBJ1-3
CASSGRDRYSGNTIYF
TGTGCCAGCAGCGGTCGGGACAGGTACTCTGGAAACACCATATATTTT
>NA|TRBD2|TRBV18|TRBJ2-5
CASSLTSGTSGGTQETQYF
TGTGCCAGCTCACTTACGTCCGGGACTAGCGGGGGGACGCAAGAGACCCAGTACTTC
>few|NA|TRBV23-1|TRBJ1-3
CASPTVSGNTIYF
TGCGCCAGCCCGACAGTCTCTGGAAACACCATATATTTT
>NA|TRBD1|TRBV18|TRBJ1-6
CASSSGQGGHSPLHF
TGTGCCAGCTCCTCCGGACAGGGGGGTCATTCACCCCTCCACTTT
>NA|TRBD2|TRBV28|TRBJ2-2
CASTQTSLPGELFF
TGTGCCAGCACACAGACTAGCCTTCCCGGGGAGCTGTTTTTT
>NA|TRBD2|TRBV5-5|TRBJ2-2
CASSLSVREGAGELFF
TGTGCCAGCAGCTTGAGTGTGCGGGAGGGAGCCGGGGAGCTGTTTTTT
>NA|NA|TRBV10-3|TRBJ2-1
CAISDRKGPYNEQFF
TGTGCCATCAGTGATCGCAAGGGGCCCTACAATGAGCAGTTCTTC
>NA|TRBD1|TRBV5-1|TRBJ2-7
CASSPGQTSYEQYF
TGCGCCAGCAGCCCGGGACAGACGAGCTACGAGCAGTACTTC